A selection of T cell receptor beta chains follows, all from one sample in a study of blood T cell repertoires in COVID-19. Only in-frame clones appear in the TCRdb table, and some are missing; sequencing was by immunoSEQ multiplex PCR. The table includes fewer than 300,000 clones, 70% to 90% detected once. The material sequenced was peripheral blood. The receptors were gathered from a woman aged 25 to 45 with acute or convalescent COVID-19. CDR3s include the opening cysteine and the closing phenylalanine or tryptophan. Each record gives: clone size, V gene, CDR3 length, J gene, D gene, CDR3 DNA, CDR3 protein. D genes are given only for firm matches. For some rows the clone size is stated as once, few or many, or as a class when expanded; others skip it.

>-|TRBV5-1|16|TRBJ2-3|-
TGCGCCAGCAGCTTGTCCCCCGTTACTAGCACAGATACGCAGTATTTT
CASSLSPVTSTDTQYF
>-|TRBV9|15|TRBJ2-1|-
TGTGCCAGCAGCGTTGGAGGGAACAGTTACAATGAGCAGTTCTTC
CASSVGGNSYNEQFF
>few|TRBV28|17|TRBJ1-4|TRBD1
TGTGCCAGCAGTGACGTGGGACAGGGGGCGTTGAATGAAAAACTGTTTTTT
CASSDVGQGALNEKLFF
>-|TRBV19|15|TRBJ2-4|-
TGTGCCAGTAGACAGGGGACTAGGGCCAAAAACATTCAGTACTTC
CASRQGTRAKNIQYF
>-|TRBV7-9|15|TRBJ2-7|TRBD2
TGTGCCAGCAGCGGGACTAGCGGGAGCTCCTACGAGCAGTACTTC
CASSGTSGSSYEQYF
>-|TRBV10-1|16|TRBJ2-1|TRBD2
TGCGCCAGCAGTGAGTCCGGGACTAGCGGGAAGAATGAGCAGTTCTTC
CASSESGTSGKNEQFF
>-|TRBV6-2/TRBV6-3|16|TRBJ2-3|TRBD2
TGTGCCAGCAGTTACTCCGGGACTAGCGGGCCAGATACGCAGTATTTT
CASSYSGTSGPDTQYF
>-|TRBV29-1|17|TRBJ1-1|-
TGCAGCGTTGAAGTTTATCAAGGGGGGGGGAAGAACACTGAAGCTTTCTTT
CSVEVYQGGGKNTEAFF
>once|TRBV7-2|15|TRBJ1-6|TRBD1
TGTGCCAGCAGCAGACGGACAGGGAATAATTCACCCCTCCACTTT
CASSRRTGNNSPLHF
>-|TRBV7-2|15|TRBJ1-6|-
TGTGCCAGCAGCTTACCGGGACAAATAAATTCACCCCTCCACTTT
CASSLPGQINSPLHF
>-|TRBV2|16|TRBJ2-1|-
TGTGCCAGCAGTGAAAATCGTCCCCGGGGCTACAATGAGCAGTTCTTC
CASSENRPRGYNEQFF
>-|TRBV5-1|15|TRBJ2-7|-
TGCGCCAGCAGCTCTTCCGAGCGGGCCTCCTACGAGCAGTACTTC
CASSSSERASYEQYF
>-|TRBV30|14|TRBJ1-2|TRBD1
TGTGCCTGGAGTCTGGGACAGGGGTTTGATGGCTACACCTTC
CAWSLGQGFDGYTF
>-|TRBV4-2|15|TRBJ2-7|-
TGTGCCAGCAGCCAAGATCTCTTGGCTAGCCTCGAGCAGTACTTC
CASSQDLLASLEQYF
>few|TRBV6-6|13|TRBJ2-5|TRBD1
TGTGCCGGCGCCCGGGACAGTCAAGAGACCCAGTACTTC
CAGARDSQETQYF
>-|TRBV30|13|TRBJ2-1|-
TGTGCCTGGAGTGTAATCTTAGTCGATGAGCAGTTCTTC
CAWSVILVDEQFF
>-|TRBV19|15|TRBJ2-7|TRBD1
TGTGCCAGTAGTATGGCCCCACAGGGGGCGGGGGAGCAGTACTTC
CASSMAPQGAGEQYF
>-|TRBV11-3|20|TRBJ2-7|TRBD2
TGTGCCAGCAGCTTAGTAAAAGATCCAAGACTGGCGGGAGTTCTTGGCGAGCAGTACTTC
CASSLVKDPRLAGVLGEQYF
>-|TRBV6-5|14|TRBJ2-7|TRBD2
TGTGCCAGCAGTAGACTAGCGGGAGCTGCGGAGCAGTACTTC
CASSRLAGAAEQYF
>-|TRBV14|15|TRBJ1-2|-
TGTGCCAGCAGCCCTAGGATGACAGGTTCCTATGGCTACACCTTC
CASSPRMTGSYGYTF
>-|TRBV5-1|14|TRBJ1-1|-
TGCGCCAGCAGACCCGGCAGGTCGAACACTGAAGCTTTCTTT
CASRPGRSNTEAFF
>-|TRBV5-1|14|TRBJ1-4|-
TGCGCCAGCAGCTTGGACAGGCCTAATGAAAAACTGTTTTTT
CASSLDRPNEKLFF
>-|TRBV6-6|17|TRBJ2-1|TRBD2
TGTGCCAGCAGTCGGGGGACTAGCGGGGGTTATTACAATGAGCAGTTCTTC
CASSRGTSGGYYNEQFF
>-|TRBV6-5|12|TRBJ1-1|-
TGTGCCAGATGTCAGGTTCGCACTGAAGCTTTCTTT
CARCQVRTEAFF
>-|TRBV12-5|14|TRBJ1-1|TRBD1
TGTGCTAGTGTTAGACAGGGGCCGAGGACTGAAGCTTTCTTT
CASVRQGPRTEAFF
>once|TRBV9|14|TRBJ1-1|-
TGTGCCAGCAGCGAAGGACAGACAGACACTGAAGCTTTCTTT
CASSEGQTDTEAFF
>few|TRBV25-1|14|TRBJ2-1|-
TGTGCCAGCATTCCGGGTGGCCCCTACAATGAGCAGTTCTTC
CASIPGGPYNEQFF
>-|TRBV7-9|14|TRBJ1-2|-
TGTGCCAGCAGATCCGGGAGCTATAACTATGGCTACACCTTC
CASRSGSYNYGYTF
>-|TRBV9|14|TRBJ1-5|-
TGTGCCAGCAGCGTAGGCGGTAGCAATCAGCCCCAGCATTTT
CASSVGGSNQPQHF
>-|TRBV7-9|16|TRBJ2-7|TRBD2
TGTGCCAGCAGCTCGCGACAGCCCGGACTAGCGGGACGACAGTACTTC
CASSSRQPGLAGRQYF
>-|TRBV2|16|TRBJ2-3|TRBD2
TGTGCCAGCAGTCTTTGGAGGACTAGCGGCACAGATACGCAGTATTTT
CASSLWRTSGTDTQYF
>-|TRBV5-1|15|TRBJ2-7|-
TGCGCCAGCAGCGCAAGGACATCCCCCGCCGACGAGCAGTACTTC
CASSARTSPADEQYF
>-|TRBV9|14|TRBJ2-7|TRBD1
TGTGCCAGCAGCCCATCGACAGGGGCCTACGAGCAGTACTTC
CASSPSTGAYEQYF
>-|TRBV21-1|18|TRBJ1-5|-
TGTGCCAGCAGCAAAGACGCGGAGCAATCTTATAGCAATCAGCCCCAGCATTTT
CASSKDAEQSYSNQPQHF
>few|TRBV6-4|15|TRBJ2-4|-
TGTGCCAGCAGTGACGAGGGTCTAGCCAAAAACATTCAGTACTTC
CASSDEGLAKNIQYF
>-|TRBV25-1|16|TRBJ2-3|-
TGTGCCAGCAGTTCCGGGATTTCCTCTAGCACAGATACGCAGTATTTT
CASSSGISSSTDTQYF
>-|TRBV21-1|15|TRBJ1-1|-
TGTGCCAGCAGCCCATGGGACAGGGGGCGCCTGGTAGCTTTCTTT
CASSPWDRGRLVAFF
>-|TRBV25-1|14|TRBJ2-3|-
TGTGCCAGCAGTGACTCAGGGGTAGCAGATACGCAGTATTTT
CASSDSGVADTQYF
>-|TRBV27|15|TRBJ1-6|-
TGTGCCAGCAGTTCCTCGGGCACAGGGTTGGCACCCCTCCACTTT
CASSSSGTGLAPLHF
>-|TRBV7-9|10|TRBJ1-2|-
TGTGCCAGCAACCCTGGGAGCCGATTCTTC
CASNPGSRFF
>many|TRBV4-3|16|TRBJ2-6|-
TGCGCCAGCAGCCAAGATGGCAGCTCTGGGGCCAACGTCCTGACTTTC
CASSQDGSSGANVLTF
>-|TRBV2|9|TRBJ1-2|TRBD1
TGTGCCGAAAGACAGGGGTTCACCTTC
CAERQGFTF
>few|TRBV7-9|14|TRBJ2-7|TRBD2
TGTGCCAGCAGCTTACAAGCGGGAAGCCACGAGCAGTACTTC
CASSLQAGSHEQYF
>few|TRBV28|13|TRBJ1-5|-
TGTGCCAGCAGTTTATTGGGGCCTCAGCCCCAGCATTTT
CASSLLGPQPQHF
>-|TRBV7-2|15|TRBJ2-3|TRBD2
TGTGCCAGCAGCGCTAGCGGGATTAGCACAGATACGCAGTATTTT
CASSASGISTDTQYF
>-|TRBV3-1/TRBV3-2|14|TRBJ2-5|-
TGTGCCAGCAGCCCCCCGTATCGTCAAGAGACCCAGTACTTC
CASSPPYRQETQYF
>-|TRBV6-5|15|TRBJ2-7|TRBD2
TGTGCCAGCAGTCCGATTAGCGGGAGACTCCGCGAGCAGTACTTC
CASSPISGRLREQYF
>-|TRBV10-3|14|TRBJ1-1|TRBD1
TGTGCCATCACCTCGGACAGGGACGGGACTGAAGCTTTCTTT
CAITSDRDGTEAFF